This T cell receptor beta chain is drawn from a study of cytomegalovirus exposure and HLA in healthy donors. Overall study findings and caveats: A later analysis reportedly identified an Asian-associated ancestry cluster as carrying fewer N-insertions than the 666-donor mean. In a later analysis, HLA-associated TCR beta chains were more clonally expanded than equally common others. The authors later found TCR association rates varying by HLA locus, with DRB1 most and HLA-C fewest.

V was pared by 4 bases and J by 9 bases, with 9 bases of the junction left unmatched. The CDR3 contains 16 residues. Per the germline V gene, CDR1 is SGHTA and CDR2 is FQGNSA. In the PCR, 60 Vbeta and 13 Jbeta primers were used. The method was immunoSEQ multiplex PCR; TCRdb's version includes in-frame clones alone and lacks a portion of them. The sample lists under 200,000 clones, around 68% seen once, with less than 3.5% in the top ten. This clone is a singleton in its sample. What it binds is unknown. The sample taken for sequencing was PBMCs. The TCR originated in a woman in her thirties or forties in good health and CMV-seropositive. This chain joins TRBV7-2 and TRBJ2-1; TRBD2 aligns across 13 bases. Here the CDR3 reads CASSSTTSGGAGEQFF. In DNA form, the CDR3 reads TGTGCCAGCAGCTCTACAACTAGCGGGGGGGCCGGTGAGCAGTTCTTC.